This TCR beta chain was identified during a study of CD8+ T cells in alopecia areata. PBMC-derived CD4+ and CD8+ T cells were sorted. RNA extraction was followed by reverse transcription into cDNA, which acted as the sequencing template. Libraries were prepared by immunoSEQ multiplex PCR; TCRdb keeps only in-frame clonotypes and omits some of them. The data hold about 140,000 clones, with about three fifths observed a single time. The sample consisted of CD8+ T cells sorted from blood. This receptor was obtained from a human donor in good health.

The CDR3: CSVVLGGRGNEQFF. CDR3 DNA: TGCAGCGTTGTCCTTGGCGGGAGGGGGAATGAGCAGTTCTTC. The rearrangement joins TRBV29-1 to TRBJ2-1; the match to TRBD2 covers 9 bases. The V segment lost 4 bases and the J segment 7 bases; nucleotides outside the gene matches: 8. The CDR3 totals 14 residues. Germline V lookup: CDR1 SQVTM, CDR2 ANQGSEA.